This entry lists 19 T cell receptor beta chains sequenced from one sample in a study of cytomegalovirus exposure and HLA in healthy donors. PCR was performed using 60 Vbeta and 13 Jbeta primers. This table comes from immunoSEQ multiplex PCR, and its TCRdb copy is limited to in-frame clones, with some not included. The table shows about 120,000 clones, with about 10% occurring only once. The sequencing sample was made of PBMCs. The receptors were gathered from a young woman in good health and CMV-seropositive.

This clone was found a few times. The rearrangement uses TRBV6-1 and TRBJ2-2, with TRBD2 as a possible D gene (6 bases). V lost 4 bases, J lost 10 bases, and 19 bases lay in between. CDR1 is MNHNS, CDR2 SASEGT, per germline. The CDR3 loop spans 15 amino acids. The CDR3 region is CASSVGDFPKMELFF. The CDR3 DNA reads as TGTGCCAGCAGTGTCGGGGACTTTCCCAAAATGGAGCTGTTTTTT.

This sequence joins TRBV28 and TRBJ1-2; tentatively, D is TRBD1 (5 bases). V lost 3 bases and J 7 bases, leaving 12 bases between the germline ends. CDR1 is MDHEN, CDR2 SYDVKM, per germline. The CDR3 is 13 residues long. This chain's CDR3 is CASSFAQGSGYTF. The CDR3 DNA follows: TGTGCCAGCAGTTTCGCGCAGGGAAGTGGCTACACCTTC.

The V call is TRBV29-1, the J call TRBJ2-7; TRBD1 agrees at 7 bases. After removal of 0 bases from V and 0 bases from J, the junction contained 8 bases not matched to a gene. The CDR3 consists of 16 residues. Germline CDR1 is SQVTM and CDR2 is ANQGSEA. The CDR3 DNA sequence: TGCAGCGTTGAAGAGCGGGCAGGGGGAAGCTCCTACGAGCAGTACTTC. Translating it yields CSVEERAGGSSYEQYF.

This clone was observed a few times. The gene calls are TRBV7-2 and TRBJ1-5; maybe TRBD1 (6 bases). The germline V gene encodes CDR1 SGHTA and CDR2 FQGNSA. The CDR3 consists of 15 residues. V was clipped by 5 bases and J by 0 bases, with 11 bases between them. In DNA form, the CDR3 reads TGTGCCAGCAGCCTAGGACAGTATAGCAATCAGCCCCAGCATTTT. Encoded protein: CASSLGQYSNQPQHF.

This clone came up a few times. This sequence joins TRBV6-5 and TRBJ1-4; D is perhaps TRBD1 (5 bases). Trimming stripped 2 bases from V and 6 bases from J, with 10 bases between. CDR3 length: 14 amino acids. In germline, CDR1 is MNHEY, CDR2 SVGAGI. The CDR3 DNA sequence: TGTGCCAGCAGTTACGTGGGGGGAGATGAAAAACTGTTTTTT. Its protein product is CASSYVGGDEKLFF.

The J gene is TRBJ2-5, the V gene TRBV6-1; D is perhaps TRBD1 (7 bases). The CDR3 loop spans 17 amino acids. Trimming stripped 1 base from V and 1 base from J, with 16 bases between. CDR1 is MNHNS, CDR2 SASEGT, per germline. As DNA, the CDR3 is TGTGCCAGCAGTGAAGAGGGGGCGGGATGGGGCCAAGAGACCCAGTACTTC. Its translation is CASSEEGAGWGQETQYF.

This chain joins TRBV4-1 and TRBJ1-2, with a tentative D call TRBD1 (5 bases). CDR1 is MGHRA and CDR2 is YSYEKL in the germline V gene. This CDR3 has 15 amino acids. The V end lost 0 bases, the J end lost 8 bases, and 16 bases lay between the germline ends. The CDR3 sequence: CASSQDWQGVGGYTF. CDR3 nucleotide sequence: TGCGCCAGCAGCCAAGATTGGCAGGGTGTTGGAGGCTACACCTTC.

The sample holds a few counts of this clone. The CDR3 loop is CASNLRVNTEAFF. DNA for the CDR3: TGTGCCAGCAATCTCAGGGTGAACACTGAAGCTTTCTTT. The gene calls are TRBV5-8 and TRBJ1-1; possible D gene TRBD1, 5 bases. The V and J ends lost 6 bases and 0 bases respectively, with 9 bases between them. Germline V gene lookup returns CDR1 SGHTS and CDR2 YDEGEE. The CDR3 sequence is 13 residues long. The variable domain in full, completed from reference TRBV5-8 and TRBJ1-1, reads EAGVTQSPTHLIKTRGQQATLRCSPISGHTSVYWYQQALGLGLQFLLWYDEGEERNRGNFPPRFSGRQFPNYSSELNVNALELEDSALYLCASNLRVNTEAFFGQGTRLTVV.

The V and J genes are TRBV4-2 and TRBJ2-1, with a tentative D call TRBD2 (6 bases). The V and J ends lost 4 bases and 0 bases respectively, with 19 bases between them. Germline V gives CDR1 LGHNA, CDR2 YNFKEQ. This CDR3 is built from 18 residues. The CDR3: CASSPPGLPISSYNEQFF. The CDR3 region has the DNA TGTGCCAGCAGCCCCCCGGGACTTCCCATAAGCTCCTACAATGAGCAGTTCTTC.

The chain joins TRBV4-1 to TRBJ2-7; 10 bases align to TRBD2. CDR1 and CDR2 from the germline V gene are MGHRA and YSYEKL. The CDR3 covers 15 residues. The J segment lost 2 bases and the V segment lost 1 base, leaving 2 bases of the junction unmatched. CDR3: CASSQVLAGTYEQYF. CDR3 coding DNA: TGCGCCAGCAGCCAAGTACTAGCGGGAACCTACGAGCAGTACTTC.

The J gene is TRBJ2-1, the V gene TRBV6-1, with a weak D call TRBD2 (7 bases). The CDR3 sequence is 13 residues long. The V end lost 1 base, the J end lost 8 bases, and 9 bases lay between the germline ends. Germline V gene sequence: CDR1 MNHNS, CDR2 SASEGT. CDR3 coding DNA: TGTGCCAGCAGTGAAGTAGGGGGGGATGAGCAGTTCTTC. Its protein is CASSEVGGDEQFF.

Only one count was recorded for this clone. V gene TRBV5-8 combines with J gene TRBJ1-6; the D is unclear. From germline, CDR1 is SGHTS and CDR2 YDEGEE. Trimming took 1 base from V and 7 from J, leaving 9 bases between them. The CDR3 runs 14 residues. CDR3 DNA sequence: TGTGCCAGCAGCTTGTGGAGGGTGAATTCACCCCTCCACTTT. It encodes CASSLWRVNSPLHF.

This clone was found a few times. The chain employs TRBV18 and TRBJ1-2; 7 bases are shared with TRBD1. This CDR3 region has 13 residues. Per the germline V gene, CDR1 is KGHSH and CDR2 is LQKENI. The junction had 3 bases not matched to a gene; V was cut back by 2 bases and J by 6 bases. CDR3 protein: CASSPTGVNGYTF. CDR3 coding DNA: TGTGCCAGCTCACCAACAGGGGTCAATGGCTACACCTTC.

The sample holds a few counts of this clone. V gene TRBV29-1 combines with J gene TRBJ2-1, with TRBD2 matching over 8 bases. The germline CDR1 and CDR2 sequences are SQVTM and ANQGSEA. This CDR3 spans 14 amino acids. V lost 4 bases, J lost 9 bases, and 11 bases stayed unmatched. CDR3 sequence (DNA): TGCAGCGTTGTGAGCGGGAGTACCCCCCCTGAGCAGTTCTTC. Its protein product is CSVVSGSTPPEQFF.

This clone has a handful of counts. The J gene is TRBJ2-2, the V gene TRBV4-2; 11 bases agree with TRBD2. The CDR3 is made up of 17 amino acids. Germline assignment: CDR1 LGHNA and CDR2 YNFKEQ. V was clipped by 1 base and J by 0 bases; unmatched bases: 1. The CDR3 sequence: CASSQGGLAANTGELFF. CDR3 coding DNA: TGTGCCAGCAGCCAAGGGGGACTAGCGGCGAACACCGGGGAGCTGTTTTTT.

The V call is TRBV9, the J call TRBJ1-3; TRBD1 might be the D (6 bases). V lost 0 bases and J 9 bases, leaving 16 bases between the germline ends. CDR1 and CDR2 from the germline V gene are SGDLS and YYNGEE. The CDR3 loop spans 15 amino acids. The CDR3 sequence is CASSVAAGELSTIYF. CDR3 nucleotide sequence: TGTGCCAGCAGCGTAGCAGCAGGGGAGCTTAGCACCATATATTTT.

V usage is TRBV5-6 and J usage is TRBJ1-2, with D uncertain. V was cut by 3 bases and J by 4 bases, with 10 bases left in between. The CDR3 sequence is 13 residues long. Germline V gene data show CDR1 as SGHDT and CDR2 as YYEEEE. This chain's CDR3 is CASSWRSSYGYTF. The CDR3 coding sequence is TGTGCCAGCAGCTGGAGGTCTTCCTATGGCTACACCTTC.

The CDR3 protein is CASSLGQGVESSYGYTF. The CDR3 bases are TGCGCCAGCAGCTTGGGACAGGGGGTGGAATCCTCCTATGGCTACACCTTC. The chain joins TRBV5-1 to TRBJ1-2; 9 bases fit TRBD1. This CDR3 has 17 amino acids. The ends lost 0 bases at V and 4 bases at J; junction bases unmatched: 10. Germline assignment: CDR1 SGHRS and CDR2 YFSETQ.

This clone was observed a few times. The chain employs TRBV2 and TRBJ1-1; D unclear. The CDR3 totals 12 residues. Germline values: CDR1 SNHLY, CDR2 FYNNEI. Trimming took 6 bases from V and 2 from J, leaving 7 bases between them. The CDR3 here is CASSRRNTEAFF. The CDR3 coding sequence is TGTGCCAGCAGCAGAAGAAACACTGAAGCTTTCTTT.